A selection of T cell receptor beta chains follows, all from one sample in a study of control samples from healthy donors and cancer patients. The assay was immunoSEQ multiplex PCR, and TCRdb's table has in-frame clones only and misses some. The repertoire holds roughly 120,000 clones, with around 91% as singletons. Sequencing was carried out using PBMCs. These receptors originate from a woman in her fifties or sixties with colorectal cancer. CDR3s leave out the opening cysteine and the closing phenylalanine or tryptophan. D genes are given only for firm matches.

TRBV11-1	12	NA	ASSPRRGQETQY
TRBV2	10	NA	ASSESGDGYT
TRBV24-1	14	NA	ATSDPSDRDNQPQH
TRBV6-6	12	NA	ASSYAGWTAEQY
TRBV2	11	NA	ASSEALRAEQF
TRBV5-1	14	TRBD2	ASSSATSGSTDTQY
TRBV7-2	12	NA	ASSLVLINSPLH
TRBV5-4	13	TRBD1	ASSHSGGMNTEAF
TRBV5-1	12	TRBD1	ASSLEQGKDEQY
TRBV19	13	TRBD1	ASSTGQGRNSPLH
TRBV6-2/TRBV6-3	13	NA	ASSYTSIYPGEQY
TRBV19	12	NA	ASKAGRINYGYT
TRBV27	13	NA	ASSSGLSSYNEQF
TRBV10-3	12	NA	AIRGSGGQETQY
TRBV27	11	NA	ASSPGGPTEAF
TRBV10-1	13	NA	ASSDQREFTGELF
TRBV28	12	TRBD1	ASSLADRGNGYT
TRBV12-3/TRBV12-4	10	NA	ASSLREGAAF
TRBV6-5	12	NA	ASSYRGNSYEQY
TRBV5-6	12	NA	ASSYQIVTLEAF
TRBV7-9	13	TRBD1	ASSLGGQVQETQY
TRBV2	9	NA	ASSGQDEQY
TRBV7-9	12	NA	ASSLGGTEHEQY
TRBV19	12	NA	ASSGGQNNQPQH
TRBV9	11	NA	ASSVSGANVLT
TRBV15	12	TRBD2	ATSIAGRQETQY
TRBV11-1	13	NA	ASSLGLGAGSPLH
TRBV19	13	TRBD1	ASSTPGGTGNTIY
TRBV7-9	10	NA	ASSLGYYEQY
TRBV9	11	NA	ASSSRGTDTQY
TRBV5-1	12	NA	ASSPDGRGYQAF
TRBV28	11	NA	ATSGGAREKLF
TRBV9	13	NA	ASSPQGSVDTEAF
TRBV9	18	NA	ASSVARFGGARSDNEKLF